Listed below are T cell receptor beta chains from one sample, sequenced in a study of CD8 T cells in Susac syndrome. TCRdb processed the immunoSEQ multiplex PCR reads anew with MiXCR; each CDR3 protein has one entry. The sample has about 76,000 distinct CDR3 sequences, 90% to 95% seen once; the top ten hold around 0.45%. The material sequenced was CD8+ T cells from PBMCs. These receptor sequences come from a human donor with Susac syndrome. Each CDR3 is given with its conserved first and last residue. A D gene is named only where the DNA matches it firmly. Not every row has a clone size; where given, it reads once, few, many or a size class.

- TRBJ2-1 TRBD2 TRBV28 CASRTGTRQFF TGTGCCAGCAGGACCGGGACTAGACAGTTCTTC
- TRBJ2-2 - TRBV11-2 CASSPDTLDTGELFF TGTGCCAGCAGCCCGGACACACTAGACACCGGGGAGCTGTTTTTT
once TRBJ2-1 - TRBV3-1 CASSQGFIGSYNEQFF TGTGCCAGCAGCCAAGGTTTTATTGGCTCCTACAATGAGCAGTTCTTC
- TRBJ1-5 - TRBV7-8 CASSLVGGARREPQHF TGTGCCAGCAGCTTAGTCGGGGGCGCACGGCGGGAGCCCCAGCATTTT
- TRBJ1-1 - TRBV11-2 CASSGFEYDTEAFF TGTGCCAGCAGCGGTTTCGAGTATGACACTGAAGCTTTCTTT
- TRBJ2-6 - TRBV3-1 CASSEQISGPNVLTF TGTGCCAGCAGCGAACAGATCTCTGGGCCCAACGTCCTGACTTTC
- TRBJ2-3 TRBD2 TRBV19 CASSALAGGADTQYF TGTGCCAGTAGTGCCCTAGCGGGGGGCGCAGATACGCAGTATTTT
once TRBJ2-3 - TRBV21-1 CASSSIRVAKRRTDTQYF TGTGCCAGCAGCAGCATCAGGGTTGCCAAGCGCCGCACAGATACGCAGTATTTT
- TRBJ1-3 - TRBV28 CASRQGNSGNTIYF TGTGCCAGCAGACAGGGCAACTCTGGAAACACCATATATTTT
- TRBJ2-7 TRBD2 TRBV20-1 CSARARLERGYEQYF TGCAGTGCTAGAGCCCGCTTGGAGCGGGGCTACGAGCAGTACTTC
- TRBJ2-7 - TRBV20-1 CSAGGLLYEQYF TGCAGTGCTGGCGGACTCCTCTACGAGCAGTACTTC
- TRBJ1-1 TRBD1 TRBV5-4 CASSWGQTNTEAFF TGTGCCAGCAGCTGGGGACAGACGAACACTGAAGCTTTCTTT
- TRBJ1-2 - TRBV5-6 CASSLANYGYTF TGTGCCAGCAGCTTGGCCAACTATGGCTACACCTTC
- TRBJ1-1 - TRBV27 CASSHTGIPEAFF TGTGCCAGCAGTCACACAGGGATCCCTGAAGCTTTCTTT
- TRBJ2-5 TRBD1 TRBV27 CASSLSGGPLTAQYF TGTGCCAGCAGTCTATCAGGGGGCCCGCTTACGGCCCAGTACTTC
few TRBJ2-7 - TRBV5-1 CASQQTQGSDEQYF TGCGCCAGCCAACAAACACAGGGTAGCGACGAGCAGTACTTC
- TRBJ2-5 - TRBV20-1 CSARDRRSQETQYF TGCAGTGCTAGAGATCGGCGCAGCCAAGAGACCCAGTACTTC
once TRBJ1-2 - TRBV12-3/TRBV12-4 CASSRGDGYTF TGTGCCAGCAGCCGGGGGGACGGCTACACCTTC
- TRBJ2-7 TRBD2 TRBV20-1 CSARDPTGLAAYEQYF TGCAGTGCTAGAGACCCCACCGGACTAGCGGCCTACGAGCAGTACTTC
- TRBJ2-3 TRBD2 TRBV7-9 CASSSPGLAGHTDTQYF TGTGCCAGCAGCTCACCGGGACTAGCGGGGCACACAGATACGCAGTATTTT
- TRBJ2-7 TRBD1 TRBV20-1 CSAKQGDTYEQYF TGCAGTGCGAAGCAGGGGGATACCTACGAGCAGTACTTC
- TRBJ1-2 - TRBV5-6 CASSLTGTALYGYTF TGTGCCAGCAGCTTAACAGGGACGGCCCTCTATGGCTACACCTTC
- TRBJ2-7 - TRBV6-8 CASSYSNLGRLNYEQYF TGTGCCAGCAGTTACTCGAACCTAGGCAGGCTGAACTACGAGCAGTACTTC
- TRBJ2-1 - TRBV3-1 CASRLSNEQFF TGTGCCAGCAGACTTAGTAATGAGCAGTTCTTC
- TRBJ1-4 TRBD1 TRBV28 CASRHDRGVGEKLFF TGTGCCAGCAGACATGACAGGGGGGTAGGGGAAAAACTGTTTTTT